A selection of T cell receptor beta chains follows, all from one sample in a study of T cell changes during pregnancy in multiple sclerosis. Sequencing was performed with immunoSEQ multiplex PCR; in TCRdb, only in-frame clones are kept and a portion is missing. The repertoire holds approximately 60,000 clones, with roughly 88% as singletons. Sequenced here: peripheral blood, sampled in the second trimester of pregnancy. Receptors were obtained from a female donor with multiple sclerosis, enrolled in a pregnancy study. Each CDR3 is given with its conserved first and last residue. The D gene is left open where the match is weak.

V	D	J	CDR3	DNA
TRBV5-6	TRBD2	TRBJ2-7	CASSFGGGSYEQYF	TGTGCCAGCAGCTTCGGGGGGGGATCCTACGAGCAGTACTTC
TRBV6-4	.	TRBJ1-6	CASSEEGWDSPLHF	TGTGCCAGCAGTGAGGAGGGGTGGGATTCACCCCTCCACTTT
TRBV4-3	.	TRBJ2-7	CASSPGQTYEQYF	TGCGCCAGCAGCCCCGGACAGACCTACGAGCAGTACTTC
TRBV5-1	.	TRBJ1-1	CASSLSGTHTEAFF	TGCGCCAGCAGCTTAAGCGGGACACACACTGAAGCTTTCTTT
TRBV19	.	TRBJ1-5	CASSMPPTQYSNQPQHF	TGTGCCAGTAGTATGCCGCCCACACAGTATAGCAATCAGCCCCAGCATTTT
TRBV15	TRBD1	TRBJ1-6	CATSRGWTGAYNSPLHF	TGTGCCACCAGCAGAGGATGGACAGGAGCATATAATTCACCCCTCCACTTT
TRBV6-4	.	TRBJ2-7	CASSPSAGTPYYEQYF	TGTGCCAGCAGCCCCTCAGCAGGGACACCCTACTACGAGCAGTACTTC
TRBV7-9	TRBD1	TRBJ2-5	CASSWGTGGRETQYF	TGTGCCAGCAGCTGGGGGACAGGGGGTAGAGAGACCCAGTACTTC
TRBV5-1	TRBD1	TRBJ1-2	CASSPGTVYGYTF	TGCGCCAGCAGCCCGGGGACAGTCTATGGCTACACCTTC
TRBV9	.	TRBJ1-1	CASSVIRDMNTEAFF	TGTGCCAGCAGCGTTATTCGGGACATGAACACTGAAGCTTTCTTT
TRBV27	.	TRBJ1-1	CASSPPRDTTLLYTEAFF	TGTGCCAGCAGCCCCCCCCGGGACACAACACTTCTTTACACTGAAGCTTTCTTT
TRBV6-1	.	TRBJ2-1	CASSEAPTHYNEQFF	TGTGCCAGCAGTGAAGCGCCGACTCATTACAATGAGCAGTTCTTC
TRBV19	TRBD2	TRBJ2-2	CASRDPGGISTGELFF	TGTGCCAGTAGGGACCCGGGGGGGATAAGCACCGGGGAGCTGTTTTTT
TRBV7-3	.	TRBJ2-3	CASSLTTAVTQYF	TGTGCCAGCAGCTTAACAACGGCGGTTACGCAGTATTTT
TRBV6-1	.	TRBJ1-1	CASSGRSAEAFF	TGTGCCAGCAGTGGGAGAAGTGCTGAAGCTTTCTTT
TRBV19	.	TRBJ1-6	CASSDTGYSPLHF	TGTGCCAGTAGTGACACCGGATATTCACCCCTCCACTTT